This T cell receptor beta chain was captured by sequencing in a study of blood T cell repertoires in COVID-19. Study information: From T cells, B-cell-depleted T cells, or PBMCs came the material, which was cDNA or gDNA.

Germline V gene sequence: CDR1 MNHEY, CDR2 SVGEGT. The CDR3 runs 17 residues. V lost 6 bases, J lost 7 bases, and 25 bases lay in between. As processed by the authors: For nucleated cells, counts were estimated from reference gene primer amplification. Repertoires were generated with immunoSEQ multiplex PCR, while TCRdb's copy carries only in-frame clones and drops some. V and J calls and clone size come straight from that table; D and trimming were deduced from the DNA. The sample has 300,000 to 400,000 clones, around 90% seen once. Sample: peripheral blood. The J gene is TRBJ2-1, the V gene TRBV6-2 or TRBV6-3, with a weak D call TRBD2 (5 bases). This receptor was taken from a woman under 40 with COVID-19, enrolled during active disease. The CDR3 DNA reads TGTGCCAGCAGCCGGCCTGTAATTGGGGAGCACGCGAATGAGCAGTTCTTC. Amino acid sequence: CASSRPVIGEHANEQFF.